These 31 T cell receptor beta chains share one sample of origin, sequenced in a study of cytomegalovirus exposure and HLA in healthy donors. 60 Vbeta and 13 Jbeta primers were used in PCR. Repertoires were generated with immunoSEQ multiplex PCR, while TCRdb's copy carries only in-frame clones and drops some. The sample lists 25,000 to 35,000 clones, about 63% occurring once. Material: PBMCs. The origin of the receptors is a man in his fifties in good health and CMV-seropositive.

The chain is built from TRBV27 and TRBJ1-1, with D maybe TRBD1 (5 bases). CDR1 and CDR2 from the germline V gene are MNHEY and SMNVEV (reference sequence). V lost 6 bases and J 8 bases, leaving 19 bases between the germline ends. This CDR3 comprises 14 residues. The CDR3 spells CASSTSRGYSEAFF. The CDR3, as DNA: TGTGCCAGCAGCACCTCCCGGGGGTACAGCGAAGCTTTCTTT.

V usage is TRBV2 and J usage is TRBJ2-6; TRBD1 is a possible D gene (6 bases). The germline V gene encodes CDR1 SNHLY and CDR2 FYNNEI. The CDR3 has 14 residues. The V gene lost 11 bases and the J gene lost 3 bases, with 14 bases spanning the gap. CDR3 region: CAGGRERGANVLTF. CDR3 coding DNA: TGTGCCGGGGGCAGGGAACGTGGGGCCAACGTCCTGACTTTC.

This chain connects TRBV30 to TRBJ2-2; D is perhaps TRBD1 (5 bases). V was shortened by 3 bases and J by 3 bases, with 5 bases between the two germline ends. Germline V gene lookup returns CDR1 GTSNPN and CDR2 SVGIG (reference sequence). The CDR3 totals 12 residues. CDR3 coding DNA: TGTGCCTGGAGAGGGGACACCGGGGAGCTGTTTTTT. It encodes CAWRGDTGELFF.

This clone showed up just a few times. The V call is TRBV6-1, the J call TRBJ1-1; the match to TRBD1 covers 7 bases. Trimming took 6 bases from V and 2 from J; bases not matched to a gene: 3. Germline V gene lookup returns CDR1 MNHNS and CDR2 SASEGT. The CDR3 sequence is 13 residues long. CDR3 sequence (DNA): TGTGCCAGCAGATACAGGGGAAACACTGAAGCTTTCTTT. Translating gives CASRYRGNTEAFF.

The chain joins TRBV28 to TRBJ1-1, with D unclear. Between the trimmed V and J ends, which lost 1 base and 6 bases, there was a span of 12 bases. The CDR3 contains 14 residues. Germline assignment: CDR1 MDHEN and CDR2 SYDVKM. The CDR3 DNA follows: TGTGCCAGCAGTTTATTCCTGGGCGGGTCTGAAGCTTTCTTT. Encoded protein: CASSLFLGGSEAFF.

The chain employs TRBV29-1 and TRBJ2-1, with 7 nucleotides matching TRBD2. The V segment lost 5 bases and the J segment 8 bases; nucleotides outside the gene matches: 9. This CDR3 is 13 amino acids long. Germline V gene sequence: CDR1 SQVTM, CDR2 ANQGSEA. CDR3 coding DNA: TGCAGCGTTACCTGGACTAGTGTGTATGAGCAGTTCTTC. It specifies CSVTWTSVYEQFF.

The rearrangement joins TRBV13 to TRBJ2-7; 10 bases match TRBD2. The CDR3 has 17 amino acids. Trimming took 1 base from V and 3 from J; bases not matched to a gene: 9. Germline lookup yields CDR1 PRHDT and CDR2 FYEKMQ (reference sequence). CDR3 amino acids: CASSLALPSGGRYEQYF. DNA of the CDR3: TGTGCCAGCAGCTTAGCCCTCCCTAGCGGGGGCCGCTACGAGCAGTACTTC.

The V and J genes are TRBV10-1 and TRBJ2-7; possible D gene TRBD1, 5 bases. CDR3 length equals 13 residues. Trimming shortened V by 4 bases and J by 2 bases, and 9 bases separated the two germline ends. Germline loops: CDR1 WNHNN, CDR2 SYGVQD (reference sequence). CDR3 bases: TGCGCCAGCAGTGTAACAGGAACCTACGAGCAGTACTTC. Its translation is CASSVTGTYEQYF.

Only one count was recorded for this clone. V gene TRBV29-1 combines with J gene TRBJ2-7; no clear D. CDR3 length: 12 amino acids. V dropped 0 bases and J dropped 5 bases, with 8 bases sitting between them. In germline, CDR1 is SQVTM, CDR2 ANQGSEA. CDR3 sequence: CSVEDLGHEQYF. DNA of the CDR3: TGCAGCGTTGAAGATCTAGGTCACGAGCAGTACTTC.

This chain links TRBV7-2 with TRBJ1-5; D gene unclear. Germline assignment: CDR1 SGHTA and CDR2 FQGNSA. The V gene lost 2 bases and the J gene lost 11 bases, with 13 bases spanning the gap. The length of the CDR3 is 13 residues. CDR3 DNA sequence: TGTGCCAGCAGCTTATCTTTCCCCGCGTCCCAGCATTTT. This translates into CASSLSFPASQHF.

The V gene is TRBV30, the J gene TRBJ2-3; D might be TRBD1 (6 bases). Germline values: CDR1 GTSNPN, CDR2 SVGIG (reference sequence). Between the trimmed V and J ends, which lost 8 bases and 5 bases, there was a span of 23 bases. There are 15 residues in the CDR3. The CDR3 sequence is CAGDQGLGLRDTQYF. The CDR3 nucleotides read TGTGCCGGGGACCAGGGGCTAGGCTTAAGAGATACGCAGTATTTT.

The CDR3 DNA is TGTGCCAGCAGTATGACAGGGCCCTACACTGAAGCTTTCTTT. As protein: CASSMTGPYTEAFF. The chain has TRBV6-5 and TRBJ1-1, with 7 bases fitting TRBD1. CDR1 MNHEY and CDR2 SVGAGI come from the germline V gene. The J segment lost 3 bases and the V segment lost 5 bases, leaving 6 bases of the junction unmatched. The CDR3 loop spans 14 amino acids.

The chain is built from TRBV7-8 and TRBJ2-5, with D tentatively TRBD1 (5 bases). This CDR3 has 15 residues. V lost 5 bases to trimming and J lost 5 bases, with 18 bases between them. Germline-derived CDR1 and CDR2 are SGHVS and FQNEAQ. CDR3 nucleotides: TGTGCCAGCAGCCATCTAAAGGGGATCCGCGAGACCCAGTACTTC. Its protein product is CASSHLKGIRETQYF.

This clone was counted a single time. The rearrangement links TRBV28 to TRBJ1-5, with D possibly being TRBD1 (5 bases). The CDR3 consists of 16 residues. In germline, CDR1 is MDHEN, CDR2 SYDVKM. The germline V and J ends were trimmed by 3 bases and 4 bases, with 16 bases remaining between them. The CDR3, as DNA: TGTGCCAGCAGTTTGGTGGGGACTCTGGGGAATCAGCCCCAGCATTTT. Translated: CASSLVGTLGNQPQHF.

The J gene is TRBJ1-2, the V gene TRBV4-1; D is uncertain. V was pared by 6 bases and J by 0 bases, with 11 bases between. The CDR3 contains 14 residues. Germline V lookup: CDR1 MGHRA, CDR2 YSYEKL. The CDR3 spells CASSPRASNYGYTF. The CDR3 nucleotides read TGCGCCAGCAGTCCGAGAGCTTCTAACTATGGCTACACCTTC.

The chain has TRBV30 and TRBJ2-6; TRBD1 matches 9 bases. The CDR3 runs to 17 residues. V lost 0 bases and J lost 2; bases outside the gene matches: 5. The germline CDR1 and CDR2 sequences are GTSNPN and SVGIG (reference sequence). The CDR3 is CAWSVRWDRAGANVLTF. In DNA, the CDR3 is TGTGCCTGGAGTGTACGGTGGGACAGGGCTGGGGCCAACGTCCTGACTTTC.

The chain is built from TRBV19 and TRBJ2-1, with D possibly TRBD2 on 5 matching bases. The V end lost 7 bases, the J end lost 0 bases, and 10 bases lay between the germline ends. The germline gives CDR1 LNHDA, CDR2 SQIVND (reference sequence). There are 14 residues in the CDR3. The CDR3 region is CASNPGSSYNEQFF. The CDR3 bases are TGTGCCAGTAATCCGGGAAGCTCCTACAATGAGCAGTTCTTC.

The V and J genes are TRBV5-1 and TRBJ1-3; D remains ambiguous. The CDR3 loop spans 13 amino acids. With 4 bases removed from V and 4 bases from J, the gap between germline ends came to 9 bases. The germline V gene has CDR1 SGHRS and CDR2 YFSETQ. CDR3 sequence reads: CASSETGGNTIYF. CDR3 DNA: TGCGCCAGCAGCGAGACGGGGGGAAACACCATATATTTT.

The chain employs TRBV4-1 and TRBJ2-5, with a weak D call TRBD2 (6 bases). This CDR3 comprises 14 residues. V lost 4 bases and J lost 5, with 14 bases in between. From germline, CDR1 is MGHRA and CDR2 YSYEKL. The CDR3 loop reads CASSLGLGRETQYF. CDR3 nucleotides: TGCGCCAGCAGCCTCGGACTTGGGAGGGAGACCCAGTACTTC.

This chain joins TRBV5-1 and TRBJ2-5; D is ambiguous. The CDR3 extends over 11 amino acids. Between the trimmed V and J ends, which lost 3 bases and 5 bases, there was a span of 5 bases. The germline V gene has CDR1 SGHRS and CDR2 YFSETQ. CDR3 coding DNA: TGCGCCAGCAGCTCCCGGGAGACCCAGTACTTC. The encoded protein is CASSSRETQYF.

The chain links TRBV29-1 to TRBJ1-1, with 8 bases fitting TRBD1. There are 14 residues in the CDR3. Germline trimming cut 2 bases from V and 5 bases from J; bases unmatched to any gene: 7. Germline CDR1 reads SQVTM; CDR2 reads ANQGSEA. CDR3 bases: TGCAGCGTTGAAAAACAGGGGGGAGGTACTGAAGCTTTCTTT. Its translation: CSVEKQGGGTEAFF.

This chain connects TRBV13 to TRBJ2-1; 8 bases agree with TRBD2. The germline gives CDR1 PRHDT, CDR2 FYEKMQ (reference sequence). The CDR3 is 15 amino acids. Germline trimming cut 1 base from V and 6 bases from J; bases unmatched to any gene: 5. Written as DNA, the CDR3 is TGTGCCAGCAGCTTAGCCCCAGCGGGAGCCAATGAGCAGTTCTTC. It translates to CASSLAPAGANEQFF. The whole variable domain, remainder taken from reference TRBV13 and TRBJ2-1, is AAGVIQSPRHLIKEKRETATLKCYPIPRHDTVYWYQQGPGQDPQFLISFYEKMQSDKGSIPDRFSAQQFSDYHSELNMSSLELGDSALYFCASSLAPAGANEQFFGPGTRLTVL.

Here the CDR3 reads CAWSETRGGGSPLHF. As DNA, the CDR3 is TGTGCCTGGAGTGAGACCCGTGGGGGCGGTTCACCCCTCCACTTT. The genes are TRBV30 and TRBJ1-6; D may be TRBD1 (6 bases). Between the trimmed V and J ends, which lost 1 base and 9 bases, there was a span of 16 bases. Per the germline V gene, CDR1 is GTSNPN and CDR2 is SVGIG (reference sequence). This CDR3 is built from 15 residues.

The CDR3 spells CSVGGVYEQYF. CDR3 in DNA: TGCAGCGTTGGAGGCGTTTACGAGCAGTACTTC. The chain carries TRBV29-1 and TRBJ2-7; no definite D call. The CDR3 is 11 amino acids. V was clipped by 4 bases and J by 4 bases, with 8 bases between them. Germline lookup yields CDR1 SQVTM and CDR2 ANQGSEA.

On this clone: The junction departs from the called germline gene at one end, perhaps through a read error. This sequence joins TRBV5-4 and TRBJ1-1, with D uncertain. Per germline, CDR1 SGHNT and CDR2 YYREEE (reference sequence). This CDR3 comprises 11 residues. The CDR3: CASSYDTEAFF. CDR3 in DNA: TGTGCCAGCAGCTACGACACGGAAGCTTTCTTT.

The chain uses TRBV18 and TRBJ1-1; D is perhaps TRBD1 (6 bases). The CDR3 loop spans 15 amino acids. Trimming left V 2 bases short and J 0 bases short, with 10 bases between. Germline CDR1 is KGHSH and CDR2 is LQKENI. In nucleotides, the CDR3 is TGTGCCAGCTCACCAAGGACAGCCTTGAACACTGAAGCTTTCTTT. This translates into CASSPRTALNTEAFF. Combining the CDR3 with reference TRBV18 and TRBJ1-1 gives the whole variable domain NAGVMQNPRHLVRRRGQEARLRCSPMKGHSHVYWYRQLPEEGLKFMVYLQKENIIDESGMPKERFSAEFPKEGPSILRIQQVVRGDSAAYFCASSPRTALNTEAFFGQGTRLTVV.

The CDR3 is CASTSWNQPQHF. For the CDR3, the DNA is TGTGCCAGCACCAGTTGGAATCAGCCCCAGCATTTT. The chain is built from TRBV28 and TRBJ1-5; D unresolved. V was clipped by 7 bases and J by 4 bases, with 8 bases between them. The CDR3 loop spans 12 amino acids. Germline assignment: CDR1 MDHEN and CDR2 SYDVKM.

This chain connects TRBV7-6 to TRBJ2-7, with 11 bases aligning to TRBD2. The germline CDR1 and CDR2 sequences are SGHVS and FNYEAQ. Germline trimming cut 2 bases from V and 4 bases from J; bases unmatched to any gene: 4. This CDR3 has 15 residues. CDR3 residues: CASSLHGTSGYEQYF. As DNA, the CDR3 is TGTGCCAGCAGCTTACACGGGACTAGCGGATACGAGCAGTACTTC.

In DNA form, the CDR3 reads TGTGCCAGCAGCTTAAGTCCTAGCGGGGGACACGAGCAGTACTTC. This sequence encodes CASSLSPSGGHEQYF. The V gene is TRBV7-2, the J gene TRBJ2-7, with 10 bases that match TRBD2. Germline assignment: CDR1 SGHTA and CDR2 FQGNSA. The J segment lost 5 bases and the V segment lost 2 bases, leaving 6 bases of the junction unmatched. The CDR3 length is 15 residues.

The chain carries TRBV30 and TRBJ2-1; TRBD1 matches at 8 bases. Germline values: CDR1 GTSNPN, CDR2 SVGIG (reference sequence). V lost 8 bases to trimming and J lost 5 bases; unmatched junction nucleotides: 14. There are 15 residues in the CDR3. This CDR3 is CAPARAGQDDNEQFF. CDR3 coding DNA: TGTGCCCCAGCAAGGGCGGGACAGGACGACAATGAGCAGTTCTTC.

V and J are TRBV28 and TRBJ1-6, with 11 positions matching TRBD1. Germline V CDR1 and CDR2: MDHEN, SYDVKM. J lost 8 bases, V lost 7 bases, and 10 bases had no gene match. There are 16 residues in the CDR3. CDR3 nucleotide sequence: TGTGCCAGCACACGGACAGGGGGCGTCCCGTATTCACCCCTCCACTTT. Amino acids: CASTRTGGVPYSPLHF. The variable domain in full, completed from reference TRBV28 and TRBJ1-6, reads DVKVTQSSRYLVKRTGEKVFLECVQDMDHENMFWYRQDPGLGLRLIYFSYDVKMKEKGDIPEGYSVSREKKERFSLILESASTNQTSMYLCASTRTGGVPYSPLHFGNGTRLTVT.